The T cell receptor beta chain described here comes from a study of tumor-infiltrating lymphocytes in primary liver carcinoma (dated by TCRdb to the late 2010s). Concerning the study at large: Of the five patients, three men and two women aged 30 to 69 years, four had hepatocellular carcinoma and one had combined HCC and intrahepatic cholangiocarcinoma. Technical replicate repertoires showed high reproducibility, with mean shared-clone rates roughly 0.87 and correlation coefficients above 0.95. Roughly 3.65 to 7.13 million productive TCRbeta reads were obtained per sample, and no significant difference in read depth was found between tissue types. A total of approximately 35 specimens from 5 patients underwent TCRbeta repertoire sequencing, comprising roughly 25 tumor regions, 5 adjacent noncancerous liver tissues and 5 peripheral blood samples. The study combined TCRbeta repertoire sequencing, expression microarrays and whole-exome sequencing across five regions of each liver tumor, with adjacent normal tissue and blood. Tumors of the five patients were stage T1-T3 N0M0 with maximum diameters of about 4.2 to 11 cm. Agilent mRNA microarray profiling was performed on the roughly 25 tumor region samples to relate TCRbeta repertoire diversity to the local molecular phenotype. The investigation overall reported the following: The study included only a handful of patients, and the authors note findings should be validated in a larger study. Since the samples were bulk and unsorted, there was no way to compare CD4+ and CD8+ T cell repertoires. Because only the TCR beta chain was sequenced and unpaired alpha chains were not captured, true repertoire diversity is likely underestimated. Only about 7.5-25% of top clones were found in all five regions of a tumor, suggesting spatial heterogeneity of tumor-infiltrating T cells. The top 250 clones accounted for a significantly greater share of the repertoire in tumors than in blood (p = 0.039). Consistent with antigen-driven expansion, pairs of tumor regions showed higher repertoire overlap (mean about 36%) than either tumor-adjacent pairs (around 17%) or tumor-blood pairs (about 14%).

V sheds 1 base and J sheds 6 bases, leaving 14 bases between their ends. Taken from cysteine to phenylalanine, the CDR3 has 15 residues. Kept here is only the CDR3 DNA, which spans 45 bases and is read in frame from base 1. Per the germline V gene (reference sequence), SGHKS is the CDR1 and YYEKEE is the CDR2. A constant-region primer and ProtoScript II reverse transcriptase were used to reverse-transcribe TCRbeta-specific cDNA from around 480 ng total RNA. TCRbeta libraries were built with three nested multiplex PCR rounds, a slightly modified ARM-PCR procedure. Each of the first two PCR rounds ran for approximately 10 cycles using multiplex TRBV1-TRBV30 forward primers together with a Cbeta reverse primer. Sample barcodes and Illumina adapters were added in a final 25-cycle PCR using Deep VentR polymerase. Before sequencing, amplicons of 200-500 bp were gel-purified using a QIAquick gel extraction kit. TCRbeta amplicons were sequenced on an Illumina HiSeq 2500 with 250-bp paired-end reads. Under the source paper's analysis protocol: To recover full CDR3 sequences, reads were quality-trimmed using Trimmomatic v0.33 and paired reads were then merged using FLASH v1.2.11. V, D and J germline segments were assigned to the rearranged TCRbeta sequences by MiGEC v1.2.1b. VDJtools v1.0.0 computed clonotype statistics and Shannon-Wiener diversity indices. Except for diversity analysis, only each sample's 250 most abundant clonotypes were used in subsequent analyses to reduce sampling bias. TCRdb reprocessed the public reads (quality trimming at Q25 with fastp, clone calling with MiXCR) and kept in-frame beta chains. Rows are unified per CDR3 protein, each entry keeping the most common DNA and genes. The V and J calls follow TCRdb's processing rather than the paper's. The sample table lists some 120,000 distinct CDR3 sequences, 50% to 65% of them with a count of one. The biggest ten clones account for 7% to 10% of the sample.

Without any cell sorting, total RNA and DNA were co-extracted from roughly 18-30 mg of bulk tissue using the AllPrep DNA/RNA mini kit. Between November 2015 and March 2016, roughly 5 patients in China with histopathologically diagnosed primary liver carcinoma had their tumors surgically resected. Chronic HBV infection was present in the patients, and the patients were treatment-naive at sampling. Each tumor was sampled at five spatially separated regions: the superior, inferior, left-lateral and right-lateral poles and the tumor centre. Histological examination found more than 80% viable tumor cells in every tumor sample. Fresh tumor and adjacent tissue pieces were bisected; one half was stored in RNAlater at -80°C, the other sent for histology. The table lists this clonotype with a few counts. Its antigen remains unidentified. No qualities accompany the bases; no much larger clone lies one base away.

The sequence came from a woman aged 55-75 years with primary liver carcinoma and hepatitis B virus infection. The chain was built from TRBV5-5 and TRBJ2-1, with TRBD2 tentatively as D gene (6 bases match). The sample comprised liver tumor tissue from sampling region 1. What this sample's cell subset or site label stands for: tumor region T1, superior pole. Read as DNA, the sequence is TGTGCCAGCAGCTTGCGCGGGGCTGAAACCAATGAGCAGTTCTTC. It specifies CASSLRGAETNEQFF.